This T cell receptor (beta chain) emerged from a study of control samples from healthy donors and cancer patients. TCRdb keeps only in-frame clones here, not all; method: immunoSEQ multiplex PCR. The table includes 90,000 or so clones, about 89% detected once. The CDR3 has 13 residues. The germline CDR1 and CDR2 sequences are LNHDA and SQIVND (reference sequence). Trimming left V 0 bases short and J 5 bases short, with 4 bases between. The chain recombines TRBV19 with TRBJ2-2; D uncertain. Specimen: PBMCs. The source is a woman aged 45-65 years with colorectal cancer. CDR3 region: CASSIDLTGELFF. The CDR3 DNA follows: TGTGCCAGTAGTATAGATTTAACCGGGGAGCTGTTTTTT.